This T cell receptor beta chain was found in a study of T cell clonotyping in hematopoietic cell transplantation. Trimming cost V 5 bases and J 0 bases, with 11 bases left between them. CDR1 MDHEN and CDR2 SYDVKM come from the germline V gene. This CDR3 comprises 14 residues. Details on this clone: No antigen is known for it.

Regarding the study as a whole: At the given depth, recipient repertoires were over 97% de novo clonotypes. No sorting was done, leaving CD4 and CD8 contributions mixed.

Sequenced by immunoSEQ multiplex PCR; TCRdb stores in-frame clones only, minus some. The sample has 15,000 or so clones, less than 80% seen once. Recipient blood drawn about 28 days pretransplant and days 30, 100, 180 after. The sample in question was PBMCs, obtained 30 days after allogeneic stem cell transplant. V is TRBV28 and J is TRBJ2-7; tentative D call: TRBD1 (6 bases). This clonotype was sampled from a male patient aged 50 to 59 who had an allogeneic stem cell transplant from an unrelated donor, so T cells may come from the graft donor. Some clones in this sample may be carry-over from other donors' samples. The DNA of the CDR3 is TGTGCCAGCAGTCCGACAGGATACTCCTACGAGCAGTACTTC. Translated: CASSPTGYSYEQYF.